This T cell receptor beta chain is drawn from a study of OX40 agonist ivuxolimab in advanced cancers. Study at large: An agonistic human IgG2 monoclonal antibody against OX40 (CD134) was given. Enrolled patients in dose escalation had cancers that were hepatocellular carcinoma, melanoma, renal cell or head and neck cancer.

The CDR3 loop spans 13 amino acids. Germline-derived CDR1 and CDR2 are LNHDA and SQIVND (reference sequence). Trimming at V came to 9 bases and at J to 11 bases, leaving 12 bases not matched to a gene. TCRdb's copy holds only in-frame clones and misses some; the assay was immunoSEQ multiplex PCR. Of about 89,000 clones detected, roughly 93% appear once; the ten largest clones hold over 0.65%. This receptor was identified in an adult with an advanced solid tumor such as melanoma, head and neck, liver or kidney cancer. Material: CD4+ or CD8+ T cells sorted from blood, obtained in a trial of the OX40 agonist ivuxolimab. V usage is TRBV19 and J usage is TRBJ1-5; 8 bases match TRBD1. The CDR3 sequence: CASQDRAVGAQHF. The CDR3 nucleotides read TGTGCCAGCCAGGACAGGGCCGTCGGGGCCCAGCATTTT.